This is a list of T cell receptor beta chains from one sample in a study of Ad26.COV2.S vaccination and SARS-CoV-2 variants. Produced via immunoSEQ multiplex PCR; TCRdb's table is partial and in-frame only. Of some 240,000 clones listed, around 90% are singletons. This material consisted of peripheral blood, taken in a trial of Ad26.COV2.S vaccine versus placebo. Every receptor here comes from a person aged 18-60 years who received the Ad26.COV2.S COVID-19 vaccine or a placebo. The CDR3 runs from the conserved cysteine through the conserved F or W. Each record gives: clone size, V gene, J gene, CDR3 protein. Size is omitted from some rows. Given values are once, few, many or a class for expanded clones.

abundance: .
v_gene: TRBV18
j_gene: TRBJ1-3
CDR3aa: CASSLRTPGQGSGNTIYF

abundance: .
v_gene: TRBV7-3
j_gene: TRBJ1-1
CDR3aa: CASSLTGSRTEAFF

abundance: .
v_gene: TRBV19
j_gene: TRBJ1-4
CDR3aa: CASSFQGGGEKLFF

abundance: .
v_gene: TRBV20-1
j_gene: TRBJ2-2
CDR3aa: CSAPRLGELFF

abundance: .
v_gene: TRBV11-3
j_gene: TRBJ2-1
CDR3aa: CASSLDSKGDEQFF

abundance: .
v_gene: TRBV5-4
j_gene: TRBJ1-6
CDR3aa: CASSSVAGESSPLHF

abundance: .
v_gene: TRBV18
j_gene: TRBJ2-5
CDR3aa: CASSPGVGETQYF

abundance: .
v_gene: TRBV11-2
j_gene: TRBJ1-5
CDR3aa: CASSTRGGNQPQHF

abundance: .
v_gene: TRBV29-1
j_gene: TRBJ1-6
CDR3aa: CSARDRYNSPLHF

abundance: .
v_gene: TRBV2
j_gene: TRBJ2-7
CDR3aa: CASSLQGYEQYF

abundance: .
v_gene: TRBV6-1
j_gene: TRBJ2-7
CDR3aa: CASSEVSWAEQYF

abundance: .
v_gene: TRBV4-1
j_gene: TRBJ1-4
CDR3aa: CASSQLQTVTNEKLFF

abundance: .
v_gene: TRBV4-1
j_gene: TRBJ2-1
CDR3aa: CASSQVGRGAYNEQFF

abundance: .
v_gene: TRBV5-4
j_gene: TRBJ1-3
CDR3aa: CASSQSQDTIYF

abundance: .
v_gene: TRBV6-1
j_gene: TRBJ2-5
CDR3aa: CASSGPIAGRGETQYF

abundance: .
v_gene: TRBV15
j_gene: TRBJ2-3
CDR3aa: CATTRKTRRPHTNTQYF

abundance: few
v_gene: TRBV30
j_gene: TRBJ2-7
CDR3aa: CAWSVADLRQYF

abundance: .
v_gene: TRBV19
j_gene: TRBJ1-2
CDR3aa: CASMPGQTENYGYTF

abundance: once
v_gene: TRBV7-3
j_gene: TRBJ2-3
CDR3aa: CASSLDSSTQYF

abundance: once
v_gene: TRBV18
j_gene: TRBJ2-5
CDR3aa: CASSPPEGGVQETQYF

abundance: .
v_gene: TRBV28
j_gene: TRBJ1-1
CDR3aa: CASSFKSAEAFF

abundance: .
v_gene: TRBV30
j_gene: TRBJ2-5
CDR3aa: CAWSVPPLRGRQETQYF

abundance: .
v_gene: TRBV2
j_gene: TRBJ2-5
CDR3aa: CASSDFGQGAEETQYF

abundance: .
v_gene: TRBV3-1/TRBV3-2
j_gene: TRBJ1-2
CDR3aa: CASSLKDGITF

abundance: .
v_gene: TRBV2
j_gene: TRBJ2-5
CDR3aa: CASSVGATGLTRQETQYF

abundance: .
v_gene: TRBV6-2/TRBV6-3
j_gene: TRBJ1-4
CDR3aa: CASSSGQPGTREKLFF

abundance: .
v_gene: TRBV19
j_gene: TRBJ1-3
CDR3aa: CASSPRGGTGNTIYF

abundance: .
v_gene: TRBV4-3
j_gene: TRBJ1-4
CDR3aa: CASGLQIGRGLFF

abundance: .
v_gene: TRBV7-8
j_gene: TRBJ2-1
CDR3aa: CASSLFGEGYEQFF

abundance: .
v_gene: TRBV6-5
j_gene: TRBJ1-1
CDR3aa: CASSPTMAEAFF

abundance: .
v_gene: TRBV24-1
j_gene: TRBJ1-5
CDR3aa: CATSDLANNQPQHF

abundance: .
v_gene: TRBV7-3
j_gene: TRBJ2-1
CDR3aa: CASSAKRGWSSYNEQFF

abundance: few
v_gene: TRBV30
j_gene: TRBJ1-1
CDR3aa: CAWSLLQGNTEAFF

abundance: .
v_gene: TRBV7-2
j_gene: TRBJ1-5
CDR3aa: CASSTLPGPWGNQPQHF

abundance: .
v_gene: TRBV5-1
j_gene: TRBJ2-3
CDR3aa: CASSLRTDTQYF

abundance: .
v_gene: TRBV4-2
j_gene: TRBJ1-6
CDR3aa: CASSQEGALNSPLHF

abundance: .
v_gene: TRBV19
j_gene: TRBJ2-3
CDR3aa: CASSMGQGTQYF

abundance: .
v_gene: TRBV4-3
j_gene: TRBJ2-7
CDR3aa: CASSQDVGGVYEQYF

abundance: .
v_gene: TRBV7-8
j_gene: TRBJ2-1
CDR3aa: CASSPWGGGGNEQFF

abundance: .
v_gene: TRBV7-9
j_gene: TRBJ2-6
CDR3aa: CASSLGRAGANVLTF

abundance: .
v_gene: TRBV6-5
j_gene: TRBJ2-5
CDR3aa: CASSYRGLQETQYF

abundance: .
v_gene: TRBV14
j_gene: TRBJ2-3
CDR3aa: CASSLGRTLTDTQYF

abundance: .
v_gene: TRBV27
j_gene: TRBJ1-2
CDR3aa: CASSLSQGANYGYTF

abundance: .
v_gene: TRBV6-2/TRBV6-3
j_gene: TRBJ2-1
CDR3aa: CASSSRRWNEQFF

abundance: .
v_gene: TRBV24-1
j_gene: TRBJ1-5
CDR3aa: CATSGFSGHQHF

abundance: .
v_gene: TRBV6-5
j_gene: TRBJ1-4
CDR3aa: CASSSTPGHLFF

abundance: .
v_gene: TRBV7-6
j_gene: TRBJ2-1
CDR3aa: CASSLAAAGFEQFF

abundance: .
v_gene: TRBV11-2
j_gene: TRBJ2-4
CDR3aa: CASSLVLAGDNIQYF